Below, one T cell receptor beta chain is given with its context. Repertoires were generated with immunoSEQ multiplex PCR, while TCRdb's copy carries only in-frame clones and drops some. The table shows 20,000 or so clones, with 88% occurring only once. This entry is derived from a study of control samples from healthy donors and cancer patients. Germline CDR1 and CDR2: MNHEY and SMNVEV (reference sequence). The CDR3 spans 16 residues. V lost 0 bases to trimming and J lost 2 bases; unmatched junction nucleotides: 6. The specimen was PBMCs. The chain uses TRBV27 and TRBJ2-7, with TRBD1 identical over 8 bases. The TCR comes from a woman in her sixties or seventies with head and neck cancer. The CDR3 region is CASSLSTTGEPYEQYF. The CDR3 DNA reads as TGTGCCAGCAGTTTATCGACGACAGGGGAACCCTACGAGCAGTACTTC.